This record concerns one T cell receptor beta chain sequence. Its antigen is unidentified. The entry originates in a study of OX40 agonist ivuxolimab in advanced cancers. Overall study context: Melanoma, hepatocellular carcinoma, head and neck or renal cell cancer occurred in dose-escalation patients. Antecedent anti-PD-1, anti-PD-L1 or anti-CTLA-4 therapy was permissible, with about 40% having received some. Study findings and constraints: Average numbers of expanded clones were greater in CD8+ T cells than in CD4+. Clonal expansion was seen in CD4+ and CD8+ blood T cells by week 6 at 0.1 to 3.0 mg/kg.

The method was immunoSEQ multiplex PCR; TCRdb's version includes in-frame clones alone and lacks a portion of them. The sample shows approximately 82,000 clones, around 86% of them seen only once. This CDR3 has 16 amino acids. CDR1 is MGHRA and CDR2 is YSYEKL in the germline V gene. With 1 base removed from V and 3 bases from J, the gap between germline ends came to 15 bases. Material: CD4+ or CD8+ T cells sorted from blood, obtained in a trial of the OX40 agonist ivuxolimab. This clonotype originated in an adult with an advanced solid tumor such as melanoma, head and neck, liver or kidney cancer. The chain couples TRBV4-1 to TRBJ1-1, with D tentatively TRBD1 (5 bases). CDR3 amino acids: CASSQAGHRDYTEAFF. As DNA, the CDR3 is TGCGCCAGCAGCCAAGCAGGACATAGGGATTACACTGAAGCTTTCTTT.